This entry describes one T cell receptor (beta chain). Its cognate antigen is unknown. The record originates from a study of T cell responses to AZD1222 COVID-19 vaccine. General study points: Donors were mostly white British, more females; clonal diversity possibly underestimated. Regions 160-218 and 743-854 dominated among vaccine-associated CD4 TCRs spanning spike. At baseline, just six or seven AZD1222 recipients tested seropositive. Two doses of AZD1222 preceded a rise in Spike-specific TCR breadth and depth.

The protocol was immunoSEQ multiplex PCR, while the TCRdb copy is restricted to in-frame clones and leaves out a portion. The data hold 150,000 or so clones, with roughly nine tenths observed a single time. This TCR came from an adult in good health. The input for sequencing was peripheral blood, taken on day 0 of MenACWY control vaccination.

The CDR3 bases are TGTGCCAGCAGCTTCGACGGTAAAGCGGAAGAGACCCAGTACTTC. It yields the protein CASSFDGKAEETQYF. The gene calls are TRBV11-2 and TRBJ2-5; TRBD2 might be the D (5 bases). Trimming took off 3 bases at V and 3 bases at J, with 14 bases between the two ends. The CDR3 covers 15 residues. The V gene's germline CDR1 is SGHAT and CDR2 FQNNGV.